One sample yielded the 24 T cell receptor beta chains listed below, sequenced in a study of Ad26.COV2.S vaccination and SARS-CoV-2 variants. Measured with immunoSEQ multiplex PCR; TCRdb has only the in-frame clones, and not every one. The sample includes about 98,000 clones, over 70% of them seen just once. The specimen was peripheral blood, collected after recovery from COVID-19. The receptors here all came from a human donor who had recovered from COVID-19.

The chain carries TRBV5-1 and TRBJ1-5; D might be TRBD1 (5 bases). The germline gives CDR1 SGHRS, CDR2 YFSETQ. Deletions cut 4 bases from V and 2 bases from J, with 19 bases between. CDR3 length equals 17 residues. CDR3: CASSPDTGPLGNQPQHF. The CDR3 DNA sequence: TGCGCCAGCAGCCCGGACACAGGTCCCTTGGGCAATCAGCCCCAGCATTTT.

This chain connects TRBV28 to TRBJ1-6; 7 positions match TRBD1. CDR3 length: 12 amino acids. The V and J ends lost 5 bases and 11 bases, in that order; junction bases with no gene match: 3. Germline lookup yields CDR1 MDHEN and CDR2 SYDVKM. The CDR3 region is CASSTGDPPLHF. In DNA form, the CDR3 reads TGTGCCAGCAGTACAGGGGATCCACCCCTCCACTTT.

The chain couples TRBV9 to TRBJ1-1, with TRBD1 as a possible D gene (5 bases). The CDR3 is made up of 13 amino acids. Trimming stripped 0 bases from V and 8 bases from J, with 11 bases between. Germline-derived CDR1 and CDR2 are SGDLS and YYNGEE. This chain's CDR3 is CASSVVQGGEAFF. The CDR3 coding sequence is TGTGCCAGCAGCGTAGTTCAGGGAGGAGAAGCTTTCTTT.

This clone came up many times. This chain joins TRBV30 and TRBJ1-6; TRBD1 might be the D (5 bases). V lost 3 bases and J 6 bases, leaving 12 bases between the germline ends. Germline CDR1 GTSNPN, CDR2 SVGIG (reference sequence). The CDR3 is 14 residues long. This chain's CDR3 is CAWRSRQSNSPLHF. The CDR3 DNA sequence: TGTGCCTGGAGGTCTAGACAGAGTAATTCACCCCTCCACTTT. The full variable domain, with the rest looked up from reference TRBV30 and TRBJ1-6, is SQTIHQWPATLVQPVGSPLSLECTVEGTSNPNLYWYRQAAGRGLQLLFYSVGIGQISSEVPQNLSASRPQDRQFILSSKKLLLSDSGFYLCAWRSRQSNSPLHFGNGTRLTVT.

The chain joins TRBV5-5 to TRBJ1-1, with a weak D call TRBD1 (6 bases). V was trimmed by 6 bases and J by 5 bases, leaving 11 bases between them. The germline gives CDR1 SGHKS, CDR2 YYEKEE (reference sequence). CDR3 length equals 12 residues. The CDR3 sequence is CASTPTGTEAFF. The CDR3 DNA is TGTGCCAGCACCCCAACAGGGACTGAAGCTTTCTTT.

The CDR3 region has the DNA TGTGCCAGCAGAGGATATGGGGCTGGAAACACCATATATTTT. Translated: CASRGYGAGNTIYF. The rearrangement uses TRBV27 and TRBJ1-3; D is unclear. The CDR3 has 14 residues. The V and J ends lost 6 bases and 2 bases respectively, with 11 bases between them. Germline V CDR1 and CDR2: MNHEY, SMNVEV (reference sequence).

The rearrangement uses TRBV6-5 and TRBJ1-1; D unresolved. The germline V gene has CDR1 MNHEY and CDR2 SVGAGI. CDR3 length equals 14 residues. The V end was cut by 8 bases, the J end by 3 bases, with 16 bases between. The CDR3 reads CASGWVSRYTEAFF. CDR3 DNA sequence: TGTGCCAGCGGGTGGGTTTCGAGGTACACTGAAGCTTTCTTT.

This clone has a single count. V and J are TRBV30 and TRBJ1-3; no firm D call. The CDR3 contains 12 residues. Looked up from germline, CDR1 is GTSNPN and CDR2 is SVGIG (reference sequence). Trimming removed 0 bases at V and 3 bases at J, with 3 bases between. The CDR3 DNA sequence: TGTGCCTGGAGTGTACTTGGAAACACCATATATTTT. It is translated as CAWSVLGNTIYF.

This rearrangement joins TRBV25-1 to TRBJ2-1; TRBD1 agrees at 8 bases. The CDR3 spans 17 residues. The germline V gene has CDR1 MGHDK and CDR2 SYGVNS. V lost 3 bases, J lost 7 bases, and 14 bases stayed unmatched. The DNA for the CDR3 is TGTGCCAGCAGTGACCCAGGGGGCACGACAAAGGAGAATGAGCAGTTCTTC. It codes for CASSDPGGTTKENEQFF.

The chain has TRBV5-1 and TRBJ2-5, with 13 bases that match TRBD2. V trimming: 3 bases; J trimming: 5 bases; junction bases outside the gene matches: 7. The CDR3 runs 16 residues. Germline V gives CDR1 SGHRS, CDR2 YFSETQ. CDR3 sequence (DNA): TGCGCCAGCAGCTCCGGGACTAGCGGGATTGGGGAGACCCAGTACTTC. It yields the protein CASSSGTSGIGETQYF.

J is TRBJ2-7 and V is TRBV7-9, with a tentative D call TRBD2 (6 bases). The CDR3 is 14 amino acids. Germline V gene data show CDR1 as SEHNR and CDR2 as FQNEAQ (reference sequence). The germline V and J ends were trimmed by 5 bases and 6 bases, with 17 bases remaining between them. The CDR3, as DNA: TGTGCCAGCAGCCGTCAGAGCGAGGGAGGCGAGCAGTACTTC. It yields the protein CASSRQSEGGEQYF.

The J gene is TRBJ2-1, the V gene TRBV18; D not certain. The CDR3 length is 17 residues. With 3 bases removed from V and 5 bases from J, the gap between germline ends came to 20 bases. Germline values: CDR1 KGHSH, CDR2 LQKENI. In DNA form, the CDR3 reads TGTGCCAGCTCACCCCTGTTCCAGGCCCTAGGAGACAATGAGCAGTTCTTC. This translates into CASSPLFQALGDNEQFF.

The chain carries TRBV3-1 (or the pseudogene TRBV3-2) and TRBJ2-3; D could derive from TRBD1 or TRBD2 (6 bases each). V gave up 4 bases and J gave up 4 bases, with 18 bases separating them. This CDR3 comprises 16 residues. Germline CDR1 and CDR2: LGHDT and YNNKEL (reference sequence). The CDR3 DNA sequence: TGTGCCAGCAGCCTCCTCACAATGGGGGGCTCAGATACGCAGTATTTT. This codes for CASSLLTMGGSDTQYF.

The chain carries TRBV7-2 and TRBJ2-3, with 12 bases lining up with TRBD2. Germline CDR1 SGHTA, CDR2 FQGNSA. The CDR3 has 18 residues. The V and J ends lost 1 base and 4 bases, in that order; junction bases with no gene match: 9. The CDR3 DNA is TGTGCCAGCAGCTTAGAGGCTAGCGGGGGGGCTAGCTCAGATACGCAGTATTTT. Translated, it gives CASSLEASGGASSDTQYF. The complete variable domain, with remaining parts taken from reference TRBV7-2 and TRBJ2-3, reads GAGVSQSPSNKVTEKGKDVELRCDPISGHTALYWYRQSLGQGLEFLIYFQGNSAPDKSGLPSDRFSAERTGGSVSTLTIQRTQQEDSAVYLCASSLEASGGASSDTQYFGPGTRLTVL.

The chain joins TRBV11-2 to TRBJ1-2, with D possibly being TRBD1 (5 bases). V gave up 4 bases and J gave up 3 bases, with 18 bases separating them. Germline V gene data show CDR1 as SGHAT and CDR2 as FQNNGV. The CDR3 spans 16 residues. CDR3 loop: CASSSNPGMVDYGYTF. The CDR3 region has the DNA TGTGCCAGCAGCTCCAACCCAGGGATGGTAGACTATGGCTACACCTTC.

CDR3 residues: CASSLREYNEQFF. The CDR3 nucleotides are TGTGCCAGCAGCTTAAGAGAGTACAATGAGCAGTTCTTC. The chain links TRBV11-3 to TRBJ2-1, with unresolved D. Germline V lookup: CDR1 SGHNT, CDR2 YENEEA. V lost 2 bases to trimming and J lost 4 bases, with 6 bases between them. The CDR3 is 13 amino acids. Variable domain in full (rest from reference TRBV11-3 and TRBJ2-1): EAGVVQSPRYKIIEKKQPVAFWCNPISGHNTLYWYLQNLGQGPELLIRYENEEAVDDSQLPKDRFSAERLKGVDSTLKIQPAELGDSAVYLCASSLREYNEQFFGPGTRLTVL.

In nucleotides, the CDR3 is TGTGCCAGCAGCCAAGGTACAGCGGGGGGACTCAATGAGCAGTTCTTC. This sequence encodes CASSQGTAGGLNEQFF. The chain recombines TRBV4-2 with TRBJ2-1, with 9 positions matching TRBD2. Unmatched junction bases numbered 7, after V lost 1 base and J lost 6 bases. Germline-derived CDR1 and CDR2 are LGHNA and YNFKEQ. The CDR3 runs 16 residues.

The V and J genes are TRBV7-2 and TRBJ2-3; 8 bases align to TRBD1. Germline CDR1 and CDR2: SGHTA and FQGNSA. Losses at the gene ends were 1 base for V and 0 bases for J; bases not matched to a gene: 6. The CDR3 consists of 17 residues. The CDR3 nucleotides are TGTGCCAGCAGCTTAGGGGACAGGTTCTCTAGCACAGATACGCAGTATTTT. It codes for CASSLGDRFSSTDTQYF.

The chain couples TRBV2 to TRBJ1-6; 7 bases match TRBD1. J gave up 7 bases and V 6 bases, and 6 bases lay outside the gene matches. This CDR3 contains 14 residues. The germline V gene has CDR1 SNHLY and CDR2 FYNNEI. Here the CDR3 DNA reads TGTGCCAGCAGGCCGGGACAGCCAAATTCACCCCTCCACTTT. Protein sequence: CASRPGQPNSPLHF.

The gene calls are TRBV11-2 and TRBJ2-7; unclear D gene. Trimming shortened V by 4 bases and J by 0 bases, and 10 bases separated the two germline ends. The germline V gene has CDR1 SGHAT and CDR2 FQNNGV. The CDR3 contains 14 residues. The CDR3 loop reads CASSSERGSYEQYF. CDR3 nucleotides: TGTGCCAGCAGCTCCGAACGTGGCTCCTACGAGCAGTACTTC.

The count of this clone is one. V and J are TRBV7-6 and TRBJ2-3; 7 bases align to TRBD1. J lost 1 base, V lost 5 bases, and 9 bases had no gene match. The CDR3 covers 16 residues. Per germline, CDR1 SGHVS and CDR2 FNYEAQ. The CDR3: CASSPTHRGGTDTQYF. CDR3 sequence (DNA): TGTGCCAGCAGCCCAACCCACAGGGGTGGCACAGATACGCAGTATTTT.

This clone was counted once. The chain recombines TRBV6-5 with TRBJ1-4, with unresolved D. Deletions cut 2 bases from V and 6 bases from J, with 10 bases between. The CDR3 is made up of 14 amino acids. Germline CDR1 and CDR2: MNHEY and SVGAGI. The CDR3 bases are TGTGCCAGCAGTTACCGGGGAGTAGATGAAAAACTGTTTTTT. Amino acid sequence: CASSYRGVDEKLFF.

The rearrangement links TRBV21-1 to TRBJ1-1. TRBV21-1 is annotated as a pseudogene. The CDR3 covers 12 residues. The CDR3 region is CASRSMNTEAFF. The CDR3 DNA is TGTGCCAGCAGAAGTATGAACACTGAAGCTTTCTTT.

The CDR3 loop is CAWGPYDTQYF. The DNA for the CDR3 is TGTGCCTGGGGACCTTACGATACGCAGTATTTT. The chain combines TRBV30 with TRBJ2-3; no clear D gene. The CDR3 covers 11 residues. The V gene's germline CDR1 is GTSNPN and CDR2 SVGIG (reference sequence). Trimming stripped 5 bases from V and 6 bases from J, with 9 bases between.